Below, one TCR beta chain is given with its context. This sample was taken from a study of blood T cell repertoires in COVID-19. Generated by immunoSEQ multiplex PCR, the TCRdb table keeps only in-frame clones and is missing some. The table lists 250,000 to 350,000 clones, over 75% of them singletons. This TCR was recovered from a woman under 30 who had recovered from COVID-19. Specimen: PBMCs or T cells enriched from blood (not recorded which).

The CDR3: CASSLDPSGANTGELFF. The CDR3 nucleotides read TGTGCCAGCAGTCTCGACCCTAGCGGGGCGAACACCGGGGAGCTGTTTTTT. V usage is TRBV9 and J usage is TRBJ2-2, with 9 positions matching TRBD2. CDR1 is SGDLS, CDR2 YYNGEE, per germline. The CDR3 loop spans 17 amino acids. V shed 5 bases and J 0 bases; nucleotides not matched to a gene: 8.